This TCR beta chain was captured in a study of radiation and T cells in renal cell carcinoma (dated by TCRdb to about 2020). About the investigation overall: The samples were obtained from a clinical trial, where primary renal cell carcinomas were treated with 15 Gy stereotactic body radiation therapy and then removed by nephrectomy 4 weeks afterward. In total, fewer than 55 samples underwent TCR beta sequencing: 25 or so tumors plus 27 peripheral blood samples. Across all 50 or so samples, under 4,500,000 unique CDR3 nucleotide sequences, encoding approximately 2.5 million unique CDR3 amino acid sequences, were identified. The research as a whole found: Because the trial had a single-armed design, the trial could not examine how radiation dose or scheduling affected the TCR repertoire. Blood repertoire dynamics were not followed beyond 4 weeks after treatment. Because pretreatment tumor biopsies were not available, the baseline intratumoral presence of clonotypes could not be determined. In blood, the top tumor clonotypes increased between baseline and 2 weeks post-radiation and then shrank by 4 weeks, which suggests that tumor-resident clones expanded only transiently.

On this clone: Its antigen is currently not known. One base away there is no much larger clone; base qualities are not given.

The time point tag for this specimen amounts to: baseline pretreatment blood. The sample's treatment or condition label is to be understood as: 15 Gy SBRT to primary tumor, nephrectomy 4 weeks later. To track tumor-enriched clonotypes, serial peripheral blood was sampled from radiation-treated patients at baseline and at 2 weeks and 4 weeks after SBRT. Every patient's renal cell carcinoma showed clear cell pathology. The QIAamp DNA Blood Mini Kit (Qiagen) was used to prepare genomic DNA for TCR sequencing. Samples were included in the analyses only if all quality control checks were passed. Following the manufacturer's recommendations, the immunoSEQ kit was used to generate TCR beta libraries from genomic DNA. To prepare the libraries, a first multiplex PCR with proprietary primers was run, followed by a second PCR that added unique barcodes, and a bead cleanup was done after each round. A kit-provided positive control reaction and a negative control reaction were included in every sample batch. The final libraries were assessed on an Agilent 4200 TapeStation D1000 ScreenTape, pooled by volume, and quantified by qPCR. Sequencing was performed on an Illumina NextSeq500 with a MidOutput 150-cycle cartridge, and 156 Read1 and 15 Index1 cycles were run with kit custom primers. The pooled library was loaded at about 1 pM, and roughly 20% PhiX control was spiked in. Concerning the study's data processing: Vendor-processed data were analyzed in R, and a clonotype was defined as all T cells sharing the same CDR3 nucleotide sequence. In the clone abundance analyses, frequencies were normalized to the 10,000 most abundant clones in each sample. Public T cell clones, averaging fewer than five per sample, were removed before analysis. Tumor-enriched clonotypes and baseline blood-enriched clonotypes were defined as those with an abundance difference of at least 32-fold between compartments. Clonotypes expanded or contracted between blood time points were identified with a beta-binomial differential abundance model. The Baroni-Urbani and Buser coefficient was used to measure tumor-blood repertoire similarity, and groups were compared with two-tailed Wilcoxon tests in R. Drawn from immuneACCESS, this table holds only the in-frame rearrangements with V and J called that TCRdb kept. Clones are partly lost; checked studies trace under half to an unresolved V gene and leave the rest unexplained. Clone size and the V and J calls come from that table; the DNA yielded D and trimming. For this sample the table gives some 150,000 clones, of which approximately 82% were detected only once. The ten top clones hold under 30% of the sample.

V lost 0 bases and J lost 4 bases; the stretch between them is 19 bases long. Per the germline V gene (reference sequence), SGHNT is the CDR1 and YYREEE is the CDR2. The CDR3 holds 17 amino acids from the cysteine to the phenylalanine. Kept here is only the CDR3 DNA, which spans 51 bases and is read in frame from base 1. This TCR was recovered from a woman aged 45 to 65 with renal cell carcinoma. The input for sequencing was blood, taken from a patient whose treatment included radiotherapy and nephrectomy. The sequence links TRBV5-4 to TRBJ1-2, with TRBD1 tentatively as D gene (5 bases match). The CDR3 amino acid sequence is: CASSLAQGRGVGYGYTF. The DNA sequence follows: TGTGCCAGCAGCTTGGCGCAGGGTAGGGGAGTCGGCTATGGCTACACCTTC.